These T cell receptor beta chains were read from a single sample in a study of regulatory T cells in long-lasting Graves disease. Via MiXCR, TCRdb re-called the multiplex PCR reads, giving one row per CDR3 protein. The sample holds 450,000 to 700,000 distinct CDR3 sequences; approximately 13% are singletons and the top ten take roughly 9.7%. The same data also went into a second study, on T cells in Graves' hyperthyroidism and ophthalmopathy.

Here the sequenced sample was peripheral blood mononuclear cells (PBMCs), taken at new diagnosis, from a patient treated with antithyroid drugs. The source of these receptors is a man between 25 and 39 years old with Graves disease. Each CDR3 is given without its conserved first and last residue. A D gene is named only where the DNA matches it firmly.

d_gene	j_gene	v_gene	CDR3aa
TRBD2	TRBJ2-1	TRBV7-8	ASRLSSGRTPTSGRNNEQF
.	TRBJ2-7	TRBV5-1	ASSPGGGGLEQY
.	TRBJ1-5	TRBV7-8	ASSRARQDYSNQPQH
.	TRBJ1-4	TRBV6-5	ASSYSSGTNEKLF
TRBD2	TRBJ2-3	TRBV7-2	ASRGSGASTDTQY
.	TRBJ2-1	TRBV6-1	ASSHRAEGGNEQF
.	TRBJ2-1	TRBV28	ASVIGGGLHNEQF
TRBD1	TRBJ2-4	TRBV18	ASSSSRGSKNIQY
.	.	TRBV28	ASSFRFGALNEQF
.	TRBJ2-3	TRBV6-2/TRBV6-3	ASSDPGKRTDTQY
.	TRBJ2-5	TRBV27	ASSVDEVETQY
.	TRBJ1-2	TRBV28	ASSFRNGYT
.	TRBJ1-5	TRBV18	ASSPSPGQPQH
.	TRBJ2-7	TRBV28	ASSFLEEQY
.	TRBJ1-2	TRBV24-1	ATSDSSWGRSYGYT
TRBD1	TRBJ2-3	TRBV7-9	ASSQDREAQY
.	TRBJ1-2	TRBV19	ASSIDANNYGYT
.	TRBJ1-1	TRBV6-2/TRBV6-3	ASRLTGNTEAF
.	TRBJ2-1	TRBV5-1	ASSLEYTDPTYEQF
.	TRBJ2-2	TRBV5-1	ASSIWSNTGELF
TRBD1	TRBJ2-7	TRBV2	ASSGQGTTQY
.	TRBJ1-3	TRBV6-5	ASSYTMQSAFGNTVY
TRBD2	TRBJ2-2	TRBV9	ASSVGAGGLGTGELF
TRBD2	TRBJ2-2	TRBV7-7	ASSPGTSGRAGELF
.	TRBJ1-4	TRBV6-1	ASSPGRLTEKLF